The clone carrying this T cell receptor (beta chain) was counted a single time. Relative to the germline gene, one junction end is altered; a read error may explain this. This record comes from a study of human T cells and chemical hapten exposure. About the study: Weekly administration of diphenylcyclopropenone to the scalp of patients continued throughout the roughly 25-week study.

TCRdb processed the RACE reads anew with MiXCR; each CDR3 protein has one entry. Among some 38,000 distinct CDR3 sequences listed, approximately 7.6% were seen once. Time point here: pre-sensitization, week 0. Treatment reported: therapeutic diphenylcyclopropenone sensitization with weekly scalp DPC. Germline loops: CDR1 SGHRS, CDR2 YFSETQ. The CDR3 consists of 19 residues. This specimen consisted of whole blood, obtained in connection with sensitization to the hapten diphenylcyclopropenone (DPC). This TCR was sampled from a woman aged 45 to 65 with alopecia areata. Some clones in this sample may be carry-over from other donors' samples. The chain uses TRBV5-1 and TRBJ2-6; 9 bases match TRBD2. This CDR3 reads CASSLTSGRISSGANVMTF. The CDR3 DNA reads as TGCGCCAGCAGCTTGACTAGCGGGCGAATCTCCTCTGGGGCCAACGTCATGACTTTC.